A selection of T cell receptor beta chains follows, all from one sample in a study of T cell responses to AZD1222 COVID-19 vaccine. The data were produced by immunoSEQ multiplex PCR, yet TCRdb's version contains in-frame clones alone and is incomplete. Altogether 160,000 or so clones are present, more than 85% being singletons, with the ten largest covering approximately 4.8%. The sequenced sample was peripheral blood, obtained on day 0 of AZD1222 vaccination. The receptor source for this set is an adult in good health. CDR3s leave out the opening cysteine and the closing phenylalanine or tryptophan. Fields, in order: CDR3 protein, CDR3 length, clone size, V gene, D gene, J gene. The D gene is left open where the match is weak. Size values are once, few and many counts, or a class for expanded clones, and some rows have none.

CDR3aa: ASSLAGSNSYEQY; len: 13; abundance: .; v_gene: TRBV5-1; d_gene: .; j_gene: TRBJ2-7
CDR3aa: ASGQSYEQY; len: 9; abundance: once; v_gene: TRBV5-8; d_gene: .; j_gene: TRBJ2-7
CDR3aa: ASSYLGGGEQF; len: 11; abundance: .; v_gene: TRBV11-2; d_gene: TRBD2; j_gene: TRBJ2-1
CDR3aa: ASSPKETQY; len: 9; abundance: .; v_gene: TRBV11-2; d_gene: .; j_gene: TRBJ2-5
CDR3aa: AWSGSSYNEQF; len: 11; abundance: .; v_gene: TRBV30; d_gene: .; j_gene: TRBJ2-1
CDR3aa: ASGGAGIPEAF; len: 11; abundance: .; v_gene: TRBV2; d_gene: .; j_gene: TRBJ1-1
CDR3aa: ASSLLQGSYEQY; len: 12; abundance: .; v_gene: TRBV5-1; d_gene: .; j_gene: TRBJ2-7
CDR3aa: ASSAPLGLSGSSYNEQF; len: 17; abundance: .; v_gene: TRBV9; d_gene: .; j_gene: TRBJ2-1
CDR3aa: AWSLPSLYQPQH; len: 12; abundance: .; v_gene: TRBV30; d_gene: .; j_gene: TRBJ1-5
CDR3aa: ASSHAGLNYQETQY; len: 14; abundance: .; v_gene: TRBV3-1/TRBV3-2; d_gene: .; j_gene: TRBJ2-5
CDR3aa: ASSLDQMKGYT; len: 11; abundance: .; v_gene: TRBV13; d_gene: .; j_gene: TRBJ1-2
CDR3aa: ATSDLGLAGGKYNEQF; len: 16; abundance: once; v_gene: TRBV24-1; d_gene: TRBD2; j_gene: TRBJ2-1
CDR3aa: ASSVRGRNTEAF; len: 12; abundance: .; v_gene: TRBV9; d_gene: .; j_gene: TRBJ1-1
CDR3aa: ASSQAGAPEAF; len: 11; abundance: .; v_gene: TRBV5-1; d_gene: .; j_gene: TRBJ1-1
CDR3aa: SVGQGAYGYT; len: 10; abundance: .; v_gene: TRBV29-1; d_gene: TRBD1; j_gene: TRBJ1-2
CDR3aa: ASSLVQKGQNTDTQY; len: 15; abundance: .; v_gene: TRBV5-1; d_gene: TRBD1; j_gene: TRBJ2-3
CDR3aa: ASSPSPRRG; len: 9; abundance: once; v_gene: TRBV18; d_gene: .; j_gene: TRBJ1-2
CDR3aa: ASSYGGTGYGYT; len: 12; abundance: .; v_gene: TRBV6-5; d_gene: TRBD1; j_gene: TRBJ1-2
CDR3aa: ASSPRTPTDTQY; len: 12; abundance: .; v_gene: TRBV3-1/TRBV3-2; d_gene: .; j_gene: TRBJ2-3
CDR3aa: ASSPRNWGTDTQY; len: 13; abundance: .; v_gene: TRBV11-2; d_gene: .; j_gene: TRBJ2-3
CDR3aa: ASSQGQFIVTDTQY; len: 14; abundance: .; v_gene: TRBV4-1; d_gene: .; j_gene: TRBJ2-3
CDR3aa: ASTYQTGFGQPQH; len: 13; abundance: .; v_gene: TRBV28; d_gene: .; j_gene: TRBJ1-5
CDR3aa: ASDEGRKADTQY; len: 12; abundance: .; v_gene: TRBV5-1; d_gene: .; j_gene: TRBJ2-3
CDR3aa: ASSLGSLWEWTGELF; len: 15; abundance: .; v_gene: TRBV11-2; d_gene: .; j_gene: TRBJ2-2
CDR3aa: ATLRDTYYEQY; len: 11; abundance: .; v_gene: TRBV2; d_gene: .; j_gene: TRBJ2-7
CDR3aa: ATSDPTGDGYYGYT; len: 14; abundance: .; v_gene: TRBV24-1; d_gene: TRBD1; j_gene: TRBJ1-2
CDR3aa: ASGLKQGSYEQY; len: 12; abundance: few; v_gene: TRBV5-4; d_gene: TRBD1; j_gene: TRBJ2-7
CDR3aa: AWRLGRRDGYT; len: 11; abundance: .; v_gene: TRBV30; d_gene: .; j_gene: TRBJ1-2
CDR3aa: ASSSPPSEELF; len: 11; abundance: few; v_gene: TRBV5-4; d_gene: .; j_gene: TRBJ2-2
CDR3aa: ASSPDGRGGEQY; len: 12; abundance: .; v_gene: TRBV7-9; d_gene: .; j_gene: TRBJ2-7
CDR3aa: ASSLRTSSQETQY; len: 13; abundance: few; v_gene: TRBV13; d_gene: TRBD2; j_gene: TRBJ2-5
CDR3aa: ASSPLVRVGEQY; len: 12; abundance: .; v_gene: TRBV2; d_gene: .; j_gene: TRBJ2-7
CDR3aa: ASSAGLSGGELF; len: 12; abundance: .; v_gene: TRBV2; d_gene: .; j_gene: TRBJ2-2
CDR3aa: ASSPAGLAGYNEQF; len: 14; abundance: few; v_gene: TRBV5-1; d_gene: TRBD2; j_gene: TRBJ2-1
CDR3aa: ASSLDHGVTDTQY; len: 13; abundance: .; v_gene: TRBV11-2; d_gene: .; j_gene: TRBJ2-3
CDR3aa: ASSLPSGHSQQY; len: 12; abundance: few; v_gene: TRBV28; d_gene: .; j_gene: TRBJ2-7
CDR3aa: ATSDLQSAGLARNEQF; len: 16; abundance: .; v_gene: TRBV24-1; d_gene: TRBD2; j_gene: TRBJ2-1
CDR3aa: ASSEVVGGSGNTIY; len: 14; abundance: few; v_gene: TRBV6-1; d_gene: .; j_gene: TRBJ1-3
CDR3aa: ASSLDWNTGELF; len: 12; abundance: .; v_gene: TRBV7-2; d_gene: .; j_gene: TRBJ2-2
CDR3aa: ASSHGQGNSPLH; len: 12; abundance: .; v_gene: TRBV4-1; d_gene: TRBD1; j_gene: TRBJ1-6
CDR3aa: ASSLAGNTEAF; len: 11; abundance: .; v_gene: TRBV5-4; d_gene: .; j_gene: TRBJ1-1
CDR3aa: TSSRSFEGGEGGYT; len: 14; abundance: .; v_gene: TRBV1; d_gene: .; j_gene: TRBJ1-2
CDR3aa: ASSLGPGEGYGYT; len: 13; abundance: once; v_gene: TRBV7-3; d_gene: .; j_gene: TRBJ1-2
CDR3aa: ASRETRTLDEQY; len: 12; abundance: .; v_gene: TRBV10-3; d_gene: .; j_gene: TRBJ2-7
CDR3aa: ASSKREQY; len: 8; abundance: few; v_gene: TRBV21-1; d_gene: .; j_gene: TRBJ2-7
CDR3aa: ASNTGLSDTQY; len: 11; abundance: .; v_gene: TRBV10-1; d_gene: .; j_gene: TRBJ2-3
CDR3aa: ATSRDRGQAYEQY; len: 13; abundance: .; v_gene: TRBV15; d_gene: TRBD1; j_gene: TRBJ2-7
CDR3aa: ASSISGNQETQY; len: 12; abundance: .; v_gene: TRBV19; d_gene: .; j_gene: TRBJ2-5
CDR3aa: ASSWGQISGNTIY; len: 13; abundance: .; v_gene: TRBV6-2/TRBV6-3; d_gene: TRBD1; j_gene: TRBJ1-3
CDR3aa: ASSARRGQGYGYT; len: 13; abundance: .; v_gene: TRBV9; d_gene: TRBD1; j_gene: TRBJ1-2
CDR3aa: ASSLELSYNSPLH; len: 13; abundance: few; v_gene: TRBV7-9; d_gene: .; j_gene: TRBJ1-6
CDR3aa: ASSFTGHVNTEAF; len: 13; abundance: few; v_gene: TRBV9; d_gene: .; j_gene: TRBJ1-1
CDR3aa: ASSYSPPSEQY; len: 11; abundance: .; v_gene: TRBV6-5; d_gene: .; j_gene: TRBJ2-7
CDR3aa: ASSRQGGGIGYEQY; len: 14; abundance: .; v_gene: TRBV28; d_gene: TRBD1; j_gene: TRBJ2-7
CDR3aa: ASSLDPGDTYEQY; len: 13; abundance: once; v_gene: TRBV7-2; d_gene: .; j_gene: TRBJ2-7
CDR3aa: ASSYSKMTSGILVDTQY; len: 17; abundance: .; v_gene: TRBV6-2/TRBV6-3; d_gene: TRBD2; j_gene: TRBJ2-3
CDR3aa: ASSQYREGAF; len: 10; abundance: .; v_gene: TRBV3-1/TRBV3-2; d_gene: .; j_gene: TRBJ1-1
CDR3aa: ASSRRTSGNTGELF; len: 14; abundance: .; v_gene: TRBV3-1/TRBV3-2; d_gene: TRBD2; j_gene: TRBJ2-2
CDR3aa: ASSYSAPSYEQY; len: 12; abundance: .; v_gene: TRBV6-2/TRBV6-3; d_gene: .; j_gene: TRBJ2-7
CDR3aa: ASSINRAEAF; len: 10; abundance: .; v_gene: TRBV28; d_gene: .; j_gene: TRBJ1-1